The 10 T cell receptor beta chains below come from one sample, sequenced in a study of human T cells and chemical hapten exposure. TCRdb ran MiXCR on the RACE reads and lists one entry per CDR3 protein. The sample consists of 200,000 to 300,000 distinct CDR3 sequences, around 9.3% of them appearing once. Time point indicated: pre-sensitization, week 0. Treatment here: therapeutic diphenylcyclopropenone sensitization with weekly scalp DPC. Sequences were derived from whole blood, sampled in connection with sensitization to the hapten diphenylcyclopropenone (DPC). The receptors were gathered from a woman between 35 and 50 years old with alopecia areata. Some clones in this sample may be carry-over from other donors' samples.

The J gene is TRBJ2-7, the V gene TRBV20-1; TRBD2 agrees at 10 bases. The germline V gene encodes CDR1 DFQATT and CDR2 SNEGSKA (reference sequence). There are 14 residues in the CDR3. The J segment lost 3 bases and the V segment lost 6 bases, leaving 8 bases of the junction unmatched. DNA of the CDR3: TGCAGTGCCCACTGGACTAGCGGTCTCTACGAGCAGTACTTC. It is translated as CSAHWTSGLYEQYF.

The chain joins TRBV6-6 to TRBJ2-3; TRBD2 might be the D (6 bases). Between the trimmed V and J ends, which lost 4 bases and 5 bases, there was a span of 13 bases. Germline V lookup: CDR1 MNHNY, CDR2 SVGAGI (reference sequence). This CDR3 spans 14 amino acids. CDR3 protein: CASSSGGMEDTQYF. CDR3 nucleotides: TGTGCCAGCAGTTCGGGCGGGATGGAAGATACGCAGTATTTT.

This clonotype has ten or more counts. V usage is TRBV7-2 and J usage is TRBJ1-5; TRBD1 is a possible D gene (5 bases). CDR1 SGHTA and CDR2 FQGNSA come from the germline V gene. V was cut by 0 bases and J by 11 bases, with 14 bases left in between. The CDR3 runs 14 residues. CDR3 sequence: CASSLAAGRETQHF. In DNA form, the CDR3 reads TGTGCCAGCAGCTTAGCGGCGGGGCGTGAGACCCAGCATTTT.

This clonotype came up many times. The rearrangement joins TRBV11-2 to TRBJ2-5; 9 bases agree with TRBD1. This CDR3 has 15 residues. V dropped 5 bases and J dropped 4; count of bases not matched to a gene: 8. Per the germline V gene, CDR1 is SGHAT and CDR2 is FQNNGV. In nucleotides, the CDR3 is TGTGCCAGCAGCCCACAAAACAGGGGGCGAGAGACCCAGTACTTC. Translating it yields CASSPQNRGRETQYF. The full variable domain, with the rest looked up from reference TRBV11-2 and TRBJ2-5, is EAGVAQSPRYKIIEKRQSVAFWCNPISGHATLYWYQQILGQGPKLLIQFQNNGVVDDSQLPKDRFSAERLKGVDSTLKIQPAKLEDSAVYLCASSPQNRGRETQYFGPGTRLLVL.

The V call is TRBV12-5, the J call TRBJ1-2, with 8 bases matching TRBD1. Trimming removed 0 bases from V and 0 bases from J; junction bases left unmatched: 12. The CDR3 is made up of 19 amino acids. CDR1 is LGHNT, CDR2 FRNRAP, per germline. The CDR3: CASGLVFGTGTIANYGYTF. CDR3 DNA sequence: TGTGCTAGTGGTTTGGTATTCGGGACAGGTACCATAGCTAACTATGGCTACACCTTC.

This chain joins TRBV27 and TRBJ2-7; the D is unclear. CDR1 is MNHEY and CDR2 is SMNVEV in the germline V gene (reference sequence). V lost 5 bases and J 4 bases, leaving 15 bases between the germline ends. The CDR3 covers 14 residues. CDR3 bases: TGTGCCAGCAGTCGACCGTCCCCGGGTTACGAGCAGTACTTC. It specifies CASSRPSPGYEQYF.

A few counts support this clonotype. The CDR3 is CASSLSAGAGTEAFF. The DNA of the CDR3 is TGTGCCAGCAGTTTATCGGCGGGGGCGGGCACTGAAGCTTTCTTT. The chain carries TRBV28 and TRBJ1-1; the D gene is possibly TRBD1 (6 bases). The germline V gene encodes CDR1 MDHEN and CDR2 SYDVKM. V was clipped by 1 base and J by 4 bases, with 13 bases between them. This CDR3 is built from 15 residues.

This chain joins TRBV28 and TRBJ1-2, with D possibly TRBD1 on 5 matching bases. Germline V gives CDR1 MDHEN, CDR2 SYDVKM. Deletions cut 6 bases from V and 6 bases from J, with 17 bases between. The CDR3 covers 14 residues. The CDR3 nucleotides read TGTGCCAGCAGACGCCTTGACAGTGTCCATGGCTACACCTTC. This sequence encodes CASRRLDSVHGYTF.

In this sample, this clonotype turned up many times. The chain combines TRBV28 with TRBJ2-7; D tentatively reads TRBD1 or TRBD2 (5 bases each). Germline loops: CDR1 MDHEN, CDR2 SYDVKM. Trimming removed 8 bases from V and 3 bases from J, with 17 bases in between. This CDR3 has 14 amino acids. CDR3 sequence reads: CASLSPGTGYEQYF. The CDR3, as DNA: TGTGCCAGCCTGAGCCCCGGGACCGGCTACGAGCAGTACTTC.

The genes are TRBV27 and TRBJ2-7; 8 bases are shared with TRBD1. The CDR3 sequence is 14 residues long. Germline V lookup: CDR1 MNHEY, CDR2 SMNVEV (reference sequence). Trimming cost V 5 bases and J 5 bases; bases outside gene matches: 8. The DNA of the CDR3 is TGTGCCAGCAGTCCCTACAGGGGGGTCCACGAGCAGTACTTC. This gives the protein CASSPYRGVHEQYF.